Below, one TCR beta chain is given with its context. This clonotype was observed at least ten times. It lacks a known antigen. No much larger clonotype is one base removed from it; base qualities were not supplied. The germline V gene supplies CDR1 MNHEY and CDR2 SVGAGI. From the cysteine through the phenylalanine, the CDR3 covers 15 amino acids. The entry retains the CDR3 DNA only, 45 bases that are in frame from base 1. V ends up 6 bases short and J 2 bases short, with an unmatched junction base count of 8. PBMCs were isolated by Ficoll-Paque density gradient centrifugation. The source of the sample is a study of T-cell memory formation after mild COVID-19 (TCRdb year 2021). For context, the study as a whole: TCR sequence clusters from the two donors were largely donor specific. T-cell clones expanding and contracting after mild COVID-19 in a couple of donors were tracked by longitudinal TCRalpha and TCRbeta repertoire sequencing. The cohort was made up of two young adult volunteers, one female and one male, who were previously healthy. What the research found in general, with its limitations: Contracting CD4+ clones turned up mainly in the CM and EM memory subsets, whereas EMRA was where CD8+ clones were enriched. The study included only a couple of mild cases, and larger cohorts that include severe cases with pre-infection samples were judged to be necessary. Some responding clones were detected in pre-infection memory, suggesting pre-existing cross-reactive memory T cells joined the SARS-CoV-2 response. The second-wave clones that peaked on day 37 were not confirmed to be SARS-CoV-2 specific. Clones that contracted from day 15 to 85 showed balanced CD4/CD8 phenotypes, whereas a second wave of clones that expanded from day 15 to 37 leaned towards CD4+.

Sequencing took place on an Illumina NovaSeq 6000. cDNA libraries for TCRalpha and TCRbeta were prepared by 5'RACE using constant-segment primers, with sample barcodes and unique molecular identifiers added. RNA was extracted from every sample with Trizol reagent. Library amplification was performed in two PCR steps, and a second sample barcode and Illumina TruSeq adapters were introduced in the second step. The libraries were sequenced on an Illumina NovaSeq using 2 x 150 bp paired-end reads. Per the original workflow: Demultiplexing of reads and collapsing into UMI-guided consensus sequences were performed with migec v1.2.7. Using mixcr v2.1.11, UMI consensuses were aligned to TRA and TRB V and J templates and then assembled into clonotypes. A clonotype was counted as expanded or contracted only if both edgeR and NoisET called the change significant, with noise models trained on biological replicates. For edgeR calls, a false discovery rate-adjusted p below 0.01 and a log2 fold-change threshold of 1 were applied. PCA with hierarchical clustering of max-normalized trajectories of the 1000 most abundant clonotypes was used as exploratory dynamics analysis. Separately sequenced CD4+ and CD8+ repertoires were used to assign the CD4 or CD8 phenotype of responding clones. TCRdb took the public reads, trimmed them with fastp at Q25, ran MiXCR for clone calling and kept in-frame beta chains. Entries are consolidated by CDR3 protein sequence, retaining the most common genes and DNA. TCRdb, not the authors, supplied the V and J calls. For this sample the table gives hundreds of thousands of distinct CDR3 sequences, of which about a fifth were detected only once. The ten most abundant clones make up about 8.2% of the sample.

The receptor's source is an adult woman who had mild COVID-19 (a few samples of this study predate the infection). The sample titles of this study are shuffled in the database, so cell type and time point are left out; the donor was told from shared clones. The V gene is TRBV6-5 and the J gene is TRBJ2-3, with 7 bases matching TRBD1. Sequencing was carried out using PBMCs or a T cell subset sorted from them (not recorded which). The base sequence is TGTGCCAGCAGGGATACACAGGGGATCACAGATACGCAGTATTTT. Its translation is CASRDTQGITDTQYF.